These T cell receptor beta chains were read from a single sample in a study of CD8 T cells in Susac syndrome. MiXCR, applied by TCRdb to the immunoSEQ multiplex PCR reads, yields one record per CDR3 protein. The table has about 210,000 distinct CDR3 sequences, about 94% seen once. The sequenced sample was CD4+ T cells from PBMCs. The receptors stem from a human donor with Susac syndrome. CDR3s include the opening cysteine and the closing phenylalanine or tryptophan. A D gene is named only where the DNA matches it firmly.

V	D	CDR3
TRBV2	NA	CASEKEATSTDTQYF
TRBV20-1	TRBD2	CSASTTSGDTDTQYF
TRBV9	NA	CASSTPGANYGYTF
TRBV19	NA	CASGPSTDTQYF
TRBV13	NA	CASRKAGNNQPQHF
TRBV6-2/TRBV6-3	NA	CASNGAGGADDEQFF
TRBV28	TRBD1	CASSLLGDRPEQYF
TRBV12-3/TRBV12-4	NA	CASSLATEAAPQHF
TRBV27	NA	CASSSTSRDTEAFF
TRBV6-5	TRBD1	CASSPDRATEAFF
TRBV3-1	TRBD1	CASSHGTVGSPLHF
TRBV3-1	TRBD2	CASSQDSSGQETQYF
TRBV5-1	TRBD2	CASRPLAGASYEQYF
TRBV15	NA	CATSRGAGNTIYF
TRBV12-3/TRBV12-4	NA	CASSLTGARDQPQHF
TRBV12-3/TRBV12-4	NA	CASSNGRSSYEQYF
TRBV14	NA	CASSPRLGNSPLHF
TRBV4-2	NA	CASGAANSPLHF
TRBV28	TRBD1	CASRDRQGSYTF
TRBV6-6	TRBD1	CASSYSAGGKQPQHF
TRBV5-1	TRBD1	CASSPGPGTVRGQPQHF
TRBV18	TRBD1	CASSQTGATYEQYF
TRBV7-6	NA	CASSLFRDTEAFF
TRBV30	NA	CAWSVNRGSNEQFF
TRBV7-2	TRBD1	CASSRGQDKETQYF
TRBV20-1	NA	CSASMGLTDNQPQHF
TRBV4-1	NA	CASSQEGRSEAFF
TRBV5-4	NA	CASSTTGGYGYTF
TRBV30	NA	CAWRAPGAERTYEQYF
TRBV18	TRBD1	CASSSGTGWNEKLFF
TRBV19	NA	CATRGSSYNSPLHF
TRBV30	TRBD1	CAWSVRRTGGQSYTF
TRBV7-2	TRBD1	CASSPLGQGANEQFF
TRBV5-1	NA	CASSAPSGLRLNEQFF
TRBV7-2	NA	CASSLDRVEQYF
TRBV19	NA	CASSPSYVSTYEQYF
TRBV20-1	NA	CSAPYAGPLYEQYF
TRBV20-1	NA	CSARGYLPEAFF
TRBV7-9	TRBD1	CASSLGTGRTEAFF
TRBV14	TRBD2	CASSRRLAGSYNEQFF
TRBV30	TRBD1	CAWSVPPGQNEAFF
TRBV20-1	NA	CSARMGTVYSNQPQHF
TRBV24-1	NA	CATSGELFNYGYTF
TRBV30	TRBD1	CAWSWTGKDYVKLFF
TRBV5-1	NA	CASSLRINTEAFF
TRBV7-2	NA	CASSLGLSADTQYF
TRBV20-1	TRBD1	CSAGSQGEGTDTQYF
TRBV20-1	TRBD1	CSARALGQGISYEQYF
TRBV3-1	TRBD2	CASSYLAGGSLNEQFF
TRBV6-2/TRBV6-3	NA	CASTDLNALLGQPQHF
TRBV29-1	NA	CSAEIQGNYGYTF
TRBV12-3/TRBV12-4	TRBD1	CASSPDRGAGYTF
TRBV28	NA	CASRSTGGESDTQYF
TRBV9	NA	CASSASEGGGKTQYF
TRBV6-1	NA	CASSEPVAGEQYF
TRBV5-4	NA	CASRPDSMNTEAFF
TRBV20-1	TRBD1	CSAVDRINEQYF